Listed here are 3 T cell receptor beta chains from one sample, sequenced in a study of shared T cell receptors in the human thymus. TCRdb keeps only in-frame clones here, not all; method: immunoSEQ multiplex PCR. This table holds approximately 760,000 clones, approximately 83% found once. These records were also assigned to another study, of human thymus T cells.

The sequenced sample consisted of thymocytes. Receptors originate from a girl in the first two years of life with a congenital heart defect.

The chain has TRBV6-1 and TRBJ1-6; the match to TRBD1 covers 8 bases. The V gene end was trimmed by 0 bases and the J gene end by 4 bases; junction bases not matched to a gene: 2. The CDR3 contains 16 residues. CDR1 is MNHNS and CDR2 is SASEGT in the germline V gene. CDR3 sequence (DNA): TGTGCCAGCAGTGAAGCTTACAGGGGGTATAATTCACCCCTCCACTTT. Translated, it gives CASSEAYRGYNSPLHF.

CDR3 sequence: CASRRSRGRTVGNEQFF. CDR3 bases: TGTGCCAGCAGAAGATCCAGGGGGCGGACGGTTGGAAATGAGCAGTTCTTC. The rearrangement joins TRBV27 to TRBJ2-1, with 8 bases lining up with TRBD1. The CDR3 spans 17 residues. J gave up 7 bases and V 6 bases, and 17 bases lay outside the gene matches. Per the germline V gene, CDR1 is MNHEY and CDR2 is SMNVEV (reference sequence).

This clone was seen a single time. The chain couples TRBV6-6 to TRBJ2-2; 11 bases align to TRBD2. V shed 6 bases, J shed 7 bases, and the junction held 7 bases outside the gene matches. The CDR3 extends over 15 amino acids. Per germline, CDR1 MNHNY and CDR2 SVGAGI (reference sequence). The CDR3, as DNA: TGTGCCAGCAGCGCCCCTAGCGGGGGGATCGGGGAGCTGTTTTTT. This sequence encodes CASSAPSGGIGELFF.